These 27 T cell receptor beta chains came from one sample sequenced in a study of blood T cell repertoires in COVID-19. Generated by immunoSEQ multiplex PCR, the TCRdb table keeps only in-frame clones and is missing some. Of hundreds of thousands of clones in the sample, 89% were seen once. What was sequenced was peripheral blood. The origin of the receptors is a man younger than 35 with COVID-19, enrolled during active disease.

The chain combines TRBV27 with TRBJ2-3; TRBD2 is a possible D gene (6 bases). V dropped 3 bases and J dropped 5 bases, with 15 bases sitting between them. Looked up from germline, CDR1 is MNHEY and CDR2 is SMNVEV (reference sequence). CDR3 length: 15 residues. This CDR3 reads CASSLVRDAGDTQYF. DNA for the CDR3: TGTGCCAGCAGTTTGGTGCGGGATGCAGGAGATACGCAGTATTTT.

The sample holds a few counts of this clone. The gene calls are TRBV30 and TRBJ2-7; the match to TRBD2 covers 8 bases. Germline loops: CDR1 GTSNPN, CDR2 SVGIG (reference sequence). V lost 5 bases, J lost 3 bases, and 6 bases stayed unmatched. The CDR3 loop spans 13 amino acids. In DNA form, the CDR3 reads TGTGCCTGGGATCTGGGACTAGGCTACGAGCAGTACTTC. It encodes CAWDLGLGYEQYF.

This chain connects TRBV4-1 to TRBJ1-1; tentatively, D is TRBD1 (6 bases). V was cut by 4 bases and J by 1 base, with 13 bases left in between. From germline, CDR1 is MGHRA and CDR2 YSYEKL. The CDR3 is made up of 15 amino acids. The CDR3 coding sequence is TGCGCCAGCAGCCCCAGACAGGCTGGGAACACTGAAGCTTTCTTT. Its translation is CASSPRQAGNTEAFF.

The rearrangement joins TRBV19 to TRBJ2-4; a possible D gene is TRBD2 (5 bases). The CDR3 covers 13 residues. Trimming pared 5 bases from V and 6 bases from J, leaving 11 bases between. The germline CDR1 and CDR2 sequences are LNHDA and SQIVND (reference sequence). The CDR3 nucleotides are TGTGCCAGTAGTCCCCCCGAGGGAAACATTCAGTACTTC. It is translated as CASSPPEGNIQYF.

V usage is TRBV4-1 and J usage is TRBJ2-1; TRBD2 might be the D (6 bases). V was cut by 0 bases and J by 7 bases, with 22 bases left in between. Looked up from germline, CDR1 is MGHRA and CDR2 is YSYEKL. This CDR3 spans 18 amino acids. As DNA, the CDR3 is TGCGCCAGCAGCCAAGATAGGGAGAGGACTACCTTCGGAAATGAGCAGTTCTTC. Its translation is CASSQDRERTTFGNEQFF.

The V and J genes are TRBV19 and TRBJ1-5; a possible D gene is TRBD1 (6 bases). Trimming shortened V by 9 bases and J by 3 bases, and 12 bases separated the two germline ends. CDR1 and CDR2 (germline): LNHDA, SQIVND (reference sequence). The CDR3 is made up of 13 amino acids. CDR3 sequence reads: CASQRTANQPQHF. The CDR3 DNA follows: TGTGCCAGCCAAAGGACAGCCAATCAGCCCCAGCATTTT.

This chain uses TRBV5-1 with TRBJ2-2, with a weak D call TRBD2 (5 bases). This CDR3 has 15 residues. The germline V gene encodes CDR1 SGHRS and CDR2 YFSETQ. V gave up 4 bases and J gave up 4 bases, with 14 bases separating them. The CDR3 region is CASSTPGRGTGELFF. The CDR3 region has the DNA TGCGCCAGCAGCACACCCGGACGGGGCACCGGGGAGCTGTTTTTT.

The J gene is TRBJ2-1, the V gene TRBV11-2; 14 bases are a match to TRBD2. The CDR3 sequence is 18 residues long. V shed 6 bases, J shed 2 bases, and the junction held 9 bases outside the gene matches. In germline, CDR1 is SGHAT, CDR2 FQNNGV. This CDR3 reads CASSSGLAGALAYNEQFF. The CDR3 nucleotides read TGTGCCAGCAGTTCGGGACTAGCGGGGGCTCTTGCCTACAATGAGCAGTTCTTC. Complete variable domain (other parts from reference TRBV11-2 and TRBJ2-1): EAGVAQSPRYKIIEKRQSVAFWCNPISGHATLYWYQQILGQGPKLLIQFQNNGVVDDSQLPKDRFSAERLKGVDSTLKIQPAKLEDSAVYLCASSSGLAGALAYNEQFFGPGTRLTVL.

The V call is TRBV7-8, the J call TRBJ2-7; D is uncertain. CDR1 and CDR2 (germline): SGHVS, FQNEAQ. The germline V and J ends were trimmed by 0 bases and 3 bases, with 9 bases remaining between them. CDR3 length equals 14 residues. The CDR3 DNA is TGTGCCAGCAGCTTAGCTCAGCGACTCTACGAGCAGTACTTC. This gives the protein CASSLAQRLYEQYF.

Here the CDR3 reads CASSERAGGYEQYF. The CDR3 DNA is TGTGCCAGCAGTGAAAGAGCAGGGGGCTACGAGCAGTACTTC. This chain links TRBV2 with TRBJ2-7; TRBD1 agrees at 7 bases. Trimming cost V 2 bases and J 3 bases; bases outside gene matches: 4. Germline V gene data show CDR1 as SNHLY and CDR2 as FYNNEI. CDR3 length equals 14 residues.

This clone was seen a handful of times. The chain recombines TRBV6-5 with TRBJ1-6, with 7 bases fitting TRBD1. The CDR3 totals 15 residues. Germline V gives CDR1 MNHEY, CDR2 SVGAGI. The J segment lost 10 bases and the V segment lost 7 bases, leaving 13 bases of the junction unmatched. CDR3: CASKRQGEFNSPLHF. The CDR3 coding sequence is TGTGCCAGCAAACGACAGGGAGAATTTAACTCACCCCTCCACTTT.

This clone has only a few counts. The chain uses TRBV7-7 and TRBJ2-3, with D tentatively TRBD1 (7 bases). Germline V CDR1 and CDR2: SSHAT, FNYEAQ (reference sequence). This CDR3 spans 19 amino acids. V shed 1 base and J shed 0 bases, with 20 bases lying between them. In DNA, the CDR3 is TGTGCCAGCAGCTTAGTTTGCGGGACAGCCTTCTATAGCACAGATACGCAGTATTTT. This translates into CASSLVCGTAFYSTDTQYF. Complete variable domain (other parts from reference TRBV7-7 and TRBJ2-3): GAGVSQSPRYKVTKRGQDVTLRCDPISSHATLYWYQQALGQGPEFLTYFNYEAQPDKSGLPSDRFSAERPEGSISTLTIQRTEQRDSAMYRCASSLVCGTAFYSTDTQYFGPGTRLTVL.

The chain links TRBV2 to TRBJ1-4; TRBD1 matches at 10 bases. The CDR3 consists of 18 residues. The V segment lost 3 bases and the J segment 7 bases; nucleotides outside the gene matches: 14. CDR1 and CDR2 (germline): SNHLY, FYNNEI. CDR3 bases: TGTGCCAGCAGTGAGTGGGACAGGGGAACTGTAGGAGGTGAAAAACTGTTTTTT. Translating it yields CASSEWDRGTVGGEKLFF.

CDR3 DNA: TGTGCCAGCAGTTTCCAAAATCACCCCTCTCGGGAGCAGTTCTTC. Protein sequence: CASSFQNHPSREQFF. The chain uses TRBV28 and TRBJ2-1; no firm D call. Per the germline V gene, CDR1 is MDHEN and CDR2 is SYDVKM. V gave up 3 bases and J gave up 10 bases, with 19 bases separating them. The CDR3 contains 15 residues.

This sequence joins TRBV18 and TRBJ1-4; possible D gene TRBD1, 5 bases. V was pared by 2 bases and J by 5 bases, with 9 bases between. The length of the CDR3 is 14 residues. Germline CDR1 and CDR2: KGHSH and LQKENI. The CDR3 sequence is CASSPDSRNEKLFF. CDR3 nucleotides: TGTGCCAGCTCACCAGACAGCCGGAATGAAAAACTGTTTTTT.

The gene calls are TRBV9 and TRBJ2-5; 11 nucleotides match TRBD1. J gave up 5 bases and V 4 bases, and 4 bases lay outside the gene matches. This CDR3 contains 14 residues. Germline CDR1 is SGDLS and CDR2 is YYNGEE. This CDR3 reads CASSTRDRGETQYF. The CDR3 nucleotides read TGTGCCAGCAGCACGAGGGACAGGGGGGAGACCCAGTACTTC.

This sequence joins TRBV5-6 and TRBJ2-7, with 7 bases lining up with TRBD1. The CDR3 is 16 residues long. Germline V lookup: CDR1 SGHDT, CDR2 YYEEEE. Germline trimming cut 0 bases from V and 0 bases from J; bases unmatched to any gene: 6. This chain's CDR3 is CASSLEVGQISYEQYF. The CDR3 DNA sequence: TGTGCCAGCAGCTTGGAGGTGGGACAGATCTCCTACGAGCAGTACTTC.

The V call is TRBV3-1 (or the pseudogene TRBV3-2), the J call TRBJ2-2; D is undetermined. CDR1 is LGHDT and CDR2 is YNNKEL in the germline V gene (reference sequence). The CDR3 totals 13 residues. The V end lost 4 bases, the J end lost 7 bases, and 10 bases lay between the germline ends. The chain's CDR3 is CASSPPPGGELFF. CDR3 in DNA: TGTGCCAGCAGCCCCCCTCCGGGCGGGGAGCTGTTTTTT.

The sample holds one count of this clone. V is TRBV5-4 and J is TRBJ2-1; D call uncertain. With 2 bases removed from V and 7 bases from J, the gap between germline ends came to 4 bases. Germline CDR1 is SGHNT and CDR2 is YYREEE (reference sequence). CDR3 length equals 11 residues. The CDR3 loop reads CASSLLNEQFF. CDR3 coding DNA: TGTGCCAGCAGCTTACTAAATGAGCAGTTCTTC.

The V gene is TRBV5-4, the J gene TRBJ1-2; a possible D gene is TRBD1 (5 bases). The CDR3 totals 13 residues. Germline V gene data show CDR1 as SGHNT and CDR2 as YYREEE (reference sequence). V was pared by 2 bases and J by 4 bases, with 9 bases between. DNA for the CDR3: TGTGCCAGCAGCTTCCCGGACACCTATGGCTACACCTTC. The encoded protein is CASSFPDTYGYTF.

The CDR3 sequence: CASSPHRGTGYAQYF. The CDR3 bases are TGTGCCAGCAGTCCCCATCGGGGGACAGGGTACGCGCAGTATTTT. V gene TRBV28 combines with J gene TRBJ2-3; the match to TRBD1 covers 9 bases. Losses at the gene ends were 5 bases for V and 10 bases for J; bases not matched to a gene: 13. The CDR3 has 15 amino acids. Germline CDR1 MDHEN, CDR2 SYDVKM.

The J gene is TRBJ1-6, the V gene TRBV6-6, with D possibly TRBD1 on 5 matching bases. V gave up 0 bases and J gave up 8 bases, with 14 bases separating them. Germline V CDR1 and CDR2: MNHNY, SVGAGI (reference sequence). The CDR3 length is 16 residues. The CDR3 region has the DNA TGTGCCAGCAGTTACTCGTCAGCGGGGGGGGATTCACCCCTCCACTTT. Translated: CASSYSSAGGDSPLHF.

The CDR3 loop reads CASSPRDRAYEQYF. DNA for the CDR3: TGTGCCAGCAGTCCCCGGGACAGAGCCTACGAGCAGTACTTC. J is TRBJ2-7 and V is TRBV6-5, with TRBD1 matching 7 bases. The CDR3 contains 14 residues. After removal of 5 bases from V and 2 bases from J, the junction contained 6 bases not matched to a gene. In germline, CDR1 is MNHEY, CDR2 SVGAGI.

The CDR3: CASSEVGGSGNTIYF. CDR3 sequence (DNA): TGTGCCAGCAGTGAAGTAGGGGGCTCTGGAAACACCATATATTTT. This sequence joins TRBV25-1 and TRBJ1-3; possible D gene TRBD1, 6 bases. The CDR3 consists of 15 residues. Trimming left V 2 bases short and J 0 bases short, with 8 bases between. Germline CDR1 is MGHDK and CDR2 is SYGVNS.

This chain links TRBV12-5 with TRBJ2-7, with 10 bases fitting TRBD1. The CDR3 runs 14 residues. Looked up from germline, CDR1 is LGHNT and CDR2 is FRNRAP. The junction had 2 bases not matched to a gene; V was cut back by 4 bases and J by 2 bases. CDR3 DNA sequence: TGTGCTAGTGGTTCGGGGACAGGGGCCTACGAGCAGTACTTC. It specifies CASGSGTGAYEQYF.

The chain carries TRBV7-9 and TRBJ1-6; no firm D call. This CDR3 is 17 amino acids long. From germline, CDR1 is SEHNR and CDR2 FQNEAQ (reference sequence). V lost 5 bases to trimming and J lost 8 bases, with 22 bases between them. The CDR3 nucleotides are TGTGCCAGCAGCCCTACCGTGGCTGGAGTAGAGGATTCACCCCTCCACTTT. As protein: CASSPTVAGVEDSPLHF.

The genes are TRBV6-1 and TRBJ2-2; 12 bases align to TRBD2. The V segment lost 4 bases and the J segment 7 bases; nucleotides outside the gene matches: 7. CDR3 length: 16 amino acids. CDR1 MNHNS and CDR2 SASEGT come from the germline V gene. This chain's CDR3 is CASSALAGGRSGELFF. CDR3 nucleotides: TGTGCCAGCAGTGCCCTAGCGGGAGGGCGGAGCGGGGAGCTGTTTTTT.